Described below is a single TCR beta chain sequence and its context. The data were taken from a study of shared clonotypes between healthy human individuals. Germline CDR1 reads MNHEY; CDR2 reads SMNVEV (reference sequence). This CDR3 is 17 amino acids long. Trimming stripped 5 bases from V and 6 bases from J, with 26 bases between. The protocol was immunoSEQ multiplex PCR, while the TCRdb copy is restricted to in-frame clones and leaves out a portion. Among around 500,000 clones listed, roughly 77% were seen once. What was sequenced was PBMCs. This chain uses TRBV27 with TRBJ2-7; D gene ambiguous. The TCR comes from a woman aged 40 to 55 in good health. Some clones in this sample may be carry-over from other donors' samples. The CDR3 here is CASSPPWRPGIGVEQYF. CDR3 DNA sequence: TGTGCCAGCAGTCCCCCTTGGAGACCGGGTATAGGTGTCGAGCAGTACTTC.